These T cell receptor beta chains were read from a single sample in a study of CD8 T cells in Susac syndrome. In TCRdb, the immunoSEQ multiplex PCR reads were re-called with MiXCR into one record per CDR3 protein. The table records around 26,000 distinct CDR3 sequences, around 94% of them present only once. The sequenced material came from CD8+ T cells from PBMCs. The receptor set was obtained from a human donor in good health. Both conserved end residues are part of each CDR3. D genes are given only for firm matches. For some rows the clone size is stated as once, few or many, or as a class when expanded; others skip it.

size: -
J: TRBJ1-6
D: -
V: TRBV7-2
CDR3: CASSFSRNRVGIIGSPLHF
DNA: TGTGCCAGCAGCTTCTCGAGGAACAGGGTGGGGATTATCGGTTCACCCCTCCACTTT

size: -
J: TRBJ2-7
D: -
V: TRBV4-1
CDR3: CASSQAKTEISYEQYF
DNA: TGCGCCAGCAGCCAAGCGAAGACAGAAATCTCCTACGAGCAGTACTTC

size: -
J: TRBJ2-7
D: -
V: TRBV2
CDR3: CASREGEQYF
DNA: TGTGCCAGCAGGGAGGGGGAGCAGTACTTC

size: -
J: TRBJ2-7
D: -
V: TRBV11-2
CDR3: CASSLGYPGEQYF
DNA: TGTGCCAGCAGCTTGGGCTATCCCGGCGAGCAGTACTTC

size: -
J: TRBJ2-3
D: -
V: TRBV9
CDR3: CASRGAGDEGPDTQYF
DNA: TGTGCCAGTCGCGGGGCGGGCGACGAGGGTCCAGATACGCAGTATTTT

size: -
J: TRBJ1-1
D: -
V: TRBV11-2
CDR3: CASSPNLLRRDVGLMNTEAFF
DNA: TGTGCCAGCAGCCCAAACCTCTTGAGGAGGGACGTCGGACTCATGAACACTGAAGCTTTCTTT

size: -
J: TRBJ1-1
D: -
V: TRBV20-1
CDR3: CSAPRDSEAFF
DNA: TGCAGTGCACCCCGCGACTCTGAAGCTTTCTTT

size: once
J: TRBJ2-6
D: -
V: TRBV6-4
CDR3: CASSDDSSGANVLTF
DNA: TGTGCCAGCAGTGACGACAGCTCTGGGGCCAACGTCCTGACTTTC

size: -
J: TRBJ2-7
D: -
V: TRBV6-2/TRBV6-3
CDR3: CASSPGTGYEQYF
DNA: TGTGCCAGCAGCCCCGGGACGGGCTACGAGCAGTACTTC

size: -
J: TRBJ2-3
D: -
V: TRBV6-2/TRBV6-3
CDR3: CASYLADSRTDTQYF
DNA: TGTGCCAGCTACCTGGCGGATTCCAGGACAGATACGCAGTATTTT

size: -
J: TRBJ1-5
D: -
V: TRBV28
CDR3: CASGSYQPQHF
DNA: TGTGCCAGCGGATCATATCAGCCCCAGCATTTT

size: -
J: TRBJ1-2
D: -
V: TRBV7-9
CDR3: CASSADEGAGGYTF
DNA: TGTGCCAGCAGCGCCGACGAAGGGGCAGGCGGCTACACCTTC

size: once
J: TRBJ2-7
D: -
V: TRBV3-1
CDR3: CASSPALRGYEQYF
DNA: TGTGCCAGCAGCCCGGCCCTCCGAGGCTACGAGCAGTACTTC

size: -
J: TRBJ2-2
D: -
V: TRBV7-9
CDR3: CASSLAGSYTGELFF
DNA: TGTGCCAGCAGCTTAGCGGGCAGCTACACCGGGGAGCTGTTTTTT

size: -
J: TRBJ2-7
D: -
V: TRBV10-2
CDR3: CASSERPVGEQYF
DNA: TGCGCCAGCAGTGAGAGGCCAGTCGGGGAGCAGTACTTC

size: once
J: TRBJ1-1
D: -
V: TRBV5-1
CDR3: CASSLDSRMNTEAFF
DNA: TGCGCCAGCAGCTTGGATTCTAGAATGAACACTGAAGCTTTCTTT

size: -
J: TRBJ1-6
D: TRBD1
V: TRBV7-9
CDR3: CASSPGQGNSPLHF
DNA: TGTGCCAGCAGCCCCGGACAGGGGAATTCACCCCTCCACTTT

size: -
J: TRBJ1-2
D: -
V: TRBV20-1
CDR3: CSARQGQNYGYTF
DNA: TGCAGTGCTAGACAGGGCCAGAACTATGGCTACACCTTC

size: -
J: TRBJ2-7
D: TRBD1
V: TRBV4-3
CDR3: CASSQDQRTGGYEQYF
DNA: TGCGCCAGCAGCCAAGACCAACGGACAGGAGGCTACGAGCAGTACTTC

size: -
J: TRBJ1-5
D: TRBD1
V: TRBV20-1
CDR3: CSARVRGQGSWVGTHQPQHF
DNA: TGCAGTGCTAGAGTGAGAGGACAGGGCTCCTGGGTTGGGACTCATCAGCCCCAGCATTTT

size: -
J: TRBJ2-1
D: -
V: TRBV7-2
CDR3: CASSRPGAARDEQFF
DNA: TGTGCCAGCAGCCGCCCCGGGGCCGCTCGGGATGAGCAGTTCTTC

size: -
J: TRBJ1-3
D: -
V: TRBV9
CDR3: CASSVWGRGGNTIYF
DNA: TGTGCCAGCAGCGTATGGGGAAGAGGTGGAAACACCATATATTTT

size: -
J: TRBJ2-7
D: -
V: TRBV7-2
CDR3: CASSLDSPRSHEQYF
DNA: TGTGCCAGCAGCTTAGATTCCCCCAGGTCCCACGAGCAGTACTTC

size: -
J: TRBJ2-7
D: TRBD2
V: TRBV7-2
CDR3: CATRRERGHYEQYF
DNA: TGTGCCACGAGAAGAGAGCGGGGGCACTACGAGCAGTACTTC

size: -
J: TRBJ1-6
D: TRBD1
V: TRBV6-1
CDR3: CASGRRQGRSQGGSPLHF
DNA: TGTGCCAGCGGACGAAGACAGGGTAGAAGTCAGGGAGGTTCACCCCTCCACTTT